Listed below are T cell receptor beta chains from one sample, sequenced in a study of blood T cell repertoires in COVID-19. Measured with immunoSEQ multiplex PCR; TCRdb has only the in-frame clones, and not every one. The table includes some 150,000 clones, roughly 80% detected once. Source material: peripheral blood. These receptors all stem from an elderly woman with acute or convalescent COVID-19. Each CDR3 is given with its conserved first and last residue. The order of the fields is V gene, J gene, D gene, CDR3 length, clone size, CDR3 protein, CDR3 DNA. A D gene is named only where the DNA matches it firmly. Clone size appears in some rows only: once, few, many, or a class for an expanded clone.

v_call: TRBV6-1; j_call: TRBJ1-2; d_call: NA; cdr3_length: 13; clone_size: NA; cdr3_aa: CASSEGGSGGYTF; cdr3_nt: TGTGCCAGCAGTGAAGGAGGGTCGGGAGGCTACACCTTC
v_call: TRBV27; j_call: TRBJ1-2; d_call: TRBD1; cdr3_length: 15; clone_size: NA; cdr3_aa: CASSLATGANYGYTF; cdr3_nt: TGTGCCAGCAGTTTAGCCACAGGGGCTAACTATGGCTACACCTTC
v_call: TRBV5-1; j_call: TRBJ2-5; d_call: NA; cdr3_length: 13; clone_size: NA; cdr3_aa: CASSLGSGETQYF; cdr3_nt: TGCGCCAGCAGCTTGGGGAGTGGGGAGACCCAGTACTTC
v_call: TRBV10-3; j_call: TRBJ1-2; d_call: TRBD1; cdr3_length: 16; clone_size: NA; cdr3_aa: CAISGQLGQGASGYTF; cdr3_nt: TGTGCCATCAGTGGCCAACTTGGACAGGGGGCTTCTGGCTACACCTTC
v_call: TRBV7-2; j_call: TRBJ2-7; d_call: NA; cdr3_length: 15; clone_size: few; cdr3_aa: CASSFGSTGRGEQYF; cdr3_nt: TGTGCCAGCAGCTTTGGGTCCACAGGGAGGGGCGAGCAGTACTTC
v_call: TRBV9; j_call: TRBJ1-1; d_call: NA; cdr3_length: 13; clone_size: NA; cdr3_aa: CASSVGGLTEAFF; cdr3_nt: TGTGCCAGCAGCGTAGGGGGGCTCACTGAAGCTTTCTTT
v_call: TRBV27; j_call: TRBJ1-6; d_call: TRBD1; cdr3_length: 15; clone_size: NA; cdr3_aa: CASSLGTGFTSPLHF; cdr3_nt: TGTGCCAGCAGTTTAGGGACAGGGTTTACTTCACCCCTCCACTTT
v_call: TRBV6-4; j_call: TRBJ1-2; d_call: NA; cdr3_length: 14; clone_size: NA; cdr3_aa: CASSDTPGIEGYTF; cdr3_nt: TGTGCCAGCAGTGACACCCCGGGGATAGAGGGCTACACCTTC
v_call: TRBV6-5; j_call: TRBJ2-7; d_call: TRBD2; cdr3_length: 13; clone_size: NA; cdr3_aa: CASRGGGRYEQYF; cdr3_nt: TGTGCCAGCAGGGGCGGGGGGCGATACGAGCAGTACTTC
v_call: TRBV7-6; j_call: TRBJ2-5; d_call: TRBD2; cdr3_length: 15; clone_size: NA; cdr3_aa: CASSLERGGRETQYF; cdr3_nt: TGTGCCAGCAGCTTAGAGCGGGGGGGTAGGGAGACCCAGTACTTC
v_call: TRBV7-9; j_call: TRBJ2-7; d_call: NA; cdr3_length: 15; clone_size: NA; cdr3_aa: CASSSSTGSPYEQYF; cdr3_nt: TGTGCCAGCAGCTCAAGTACAGGAAGCCCGTACGAGCAGTACTTC
v_call: TRBV10-3; j_call: TRBJ2-5; d_call: TRBD1; cdr3_length: 14; clone_size: few; cdr3_aa: CAISDGQGQETQYF; cdr3_nt: TGTGCCATCAGTGATGGACAGGGGCAAGAGACCCAGTACTTC
v_call: TRBV6-4; j_call: TRBJ1-3; d_call: TRBD1; cdr3_length: 17; clone_size: NA; cdr3_aa: CASSLPNRGGAGNTIYF; cdr3_nt: TGTGCCAGCAGTTTACCAAACAGGGGAGGCGCTGGAAACACCATATATTTT
v_call: TRBV3-1/TRBV3-2; j_call: TRBJ1-5; d_call: NA; cdr3_length: 14; clone_size: NA; cdr3_aa: CASSHGGGGQPQHF; cdr3_nt: TGTGCCAGCAGCCATGGAGGGGGGGGGCAGCCCCAGCATTTT
v_call: TRBV5-4; j_call: TRBJ2-7; d_call: NA; cdr3_length: 14; clone_size: NA; cdr3_aa: CASSLARGHYEQYF; cdr3_nt: TGTGCCAGCAGCTTGGCCAGGGGACACTACGAGCAGTACTTC
v_call: TRBV24-1; j_call: TRBJ1-4; d_call: NA; cdr3_length: 12; clone_size: NA; cdr3_aa: CATSDLAGKLFF; cdr3_nt: TGTGCCACCAGTGATTTGGCAGGGAAACTGTTTTTT
v_call: TRBV7-9; j_call: TRBJ2-7; d_call: NA; cdr3_length: 14; clone_size: NA; cdr3_aa: CASSPVGGGDEQYF; cdr3_nt: TGTGCCAGCAGCCCGGTGGGGGGGGGCGACGAGCAGTACTTC
v_call: TRBV19; j_call: TRBJ1-3; d_call: TRBD1; cdr3_length: 16; clone_size: NA; cdr3_aa: CASTSLTGKFGNTIYF; cdr3_nt: TGTGCCAGTACCTCCTTGACAGGGAAGTTTGGAAACACCATATATTTT
v_call: TRBV5-5; j_call: TRBJ1-5; d_call: NA; cdr3_length: 15; clone_size: NA; cdr3_aa: CASSLDVTGRVPQHF; cdr3_nt: TGTGCCAGCAGCTTGGATGTGACAGGCCGGGTCCCCCAGCATTTT
v_call: TRBV19; j_call: TRBJ2-5; d_call: NA; cdr3_length: 15; clone_size: NA; cdr3_aa: CASSTYLDLQETQYF; cdr3_nt: TGTGCCAGTAGTACTTACCTAGACCTCCAAGAGACCCAGTACTTC
v_call: TRBV7-9; j_call: TRBJ1-1; d_call: NA; cdr3_length: 13; clone_size: NA; cdr3_aa: CASREGVNTEAFF; cdr3_nt: TGTGCCAGCAGGGAAGGGGTGAACACTGAAGCTTTCTTT
v_call: TRBV30; j_call: TRBJ2-3; d_call: NA; cdr3_length: 14; clone_size: NA; cdr3_aa: CAWSPGLYTDTQYF; cdr3_nt: TGTGCCTGGAGTCCGGGACTCTACACAGATACGCAGTATTTT
v_call: TRBV4-2; j_call: TRBJ2-1; d_call: TRBD2; cdr3_length: 17; clone_size: NA; cdr3_aa: CASSRTSGGAGSNEQFF; cdr3_nt: TGTGCCAGCAGCCGGACTAGCGGGGGGGCCGGATCCAATGAGCAGTTCTTC
v_call: TRBV5-4; j_call: TRBJ2-1; d_call: TRBD2; cdr3_length: 16; clone_size: NA; cdr3_aa: CASSLEGGGGFREQFF; cdr3_nt: TGTGCCAGCAGCTTGGAAGGCGGCGGGGGGTTTCGGGAGCAGTTCTTC
v_call: TRBV5-4; j_call: TRBJ1-2; d_call: TRBD1; cdr3_length: 13; clone_size: NA; cdr3_aa: CASSKTGFYGYTF; cdr3_nt: TGTGCCAGCAGCAAGACAGGGTTCTATGGCTACACCTTC
v_call: TRBV7-3; j_call: TRBJ2-1; d_call: TRBD1; cdr3_length: 15; clone_size: NA; cdr3_aa: CASSPRDRGYNEQFF; cdr3_nt: TGTGCCAGCAGCCCAAGGGACAGGGGGTATAATGAGCAGTTCTTC
v_call: TRBV5-5; j_call: TRBJ2-2; d_call: NA; cdr3_length: 16; clone_size: NA; cdr3_aa: CASSLLLVLNTGELFF; cdr3_nt: TGTGCCAGCAGCTTGTTGCTGGTACTGAACACCGGGGAGCTGTTTTTT